These 18 T cell receptor beta chains originate from one sample sequenced in a study of technical replicates of blood from several donors. Repertoires were generated with immunoSEQ multiplex PCR, while TCRdb's copy carries only in-frame clones and drops some. Found here are 60,000 to 80,000 clones, under 90% of them singletons; the top ten hold roughly 4.9%. The sequencing input was PBMCs. The receptor source for this set is a human donor in good health. Some clones in this sample may be carry-over from other donors' samples.

The chain has TRBV6-7 and TRBJ2-7, with D perhaps matching TRBD1 (7 bases). TRBV6-7 is sorted into the ORF group, with uncertain function. The CDR3 consists of 15 residues. Trimming took 10 bases from V and 5 from J, leaving 24 bases between them. CDR3 in amino acids: CATYTGGGDSHEQYF. The CDR3 DNA reads as TGTGCCACTTACACCGGGGGCGGGGACAGCCACGAGCAGTACTTC.

The rearrangement uses TRBV7-9 and TRBJ2-1; TRBD2 aligns across 16 bases. The CDR3 runs 18 residues. Germline V gene data show CDR1 as SEHNR and CDR2 as FQNEAQ (reference sequence). The V segment lost 5 bases and the J segment 5 bases; nucleotides outside the gene matches: 9. The CDR3: CASSPGTSGRDRHNEQFF. CDR3 in DNA: TGTGCCAGCAGCCCTGGGACTAGCGGGAGGGACAGGCACAATGAGCAGTTCTTC.

The chain recombines TRBV7-8 with TRBJ1-1; D is unclear. This CDR3 is built from 12 residues. V was clipped by 6 bases and J by 3 bases, with 8 bases between them. Germline V gene data show CDR1 as SGHVS and CDR2 as FQNEAQ. CDR3 protein: CASSPIDTEAFF. The CDR3, as DNA: TGTGCCAGCAGTCCGATAGACACTGAAGCTTTCTTT.

This clone turned up a few times. The V call is TRBV7-2, the J call TRBJ2-1; 14 nucleotides line up with TRBD2. CDR3 length: 17 residues. The J segment lost 9 bases and the V segment lost 1 base, leaving 8 bases of the junction unmatched. Germline V lookup: CDR1 SGHTA, CDR2 FQGNSA. The CDR3 here is CASSLDSGTSGSTEQFF. CDR3 in DNA: TGTGCCAGCAGCTTAGACTCCGGGACTAGCGGGAGCACTGAGCAGTTCTTC.

The chain couples TRBV4-3 to TRBJ2-2; the D gene is possibly TRBD1 (5 bases). Germline V lookup: CDR1 LGHNA, CDR2 YSLEER. The CDR3 consists of 12 residues. With 8 bases removed from V and 11 bases from J, the gap between germline ends came to 15 bases. The CDR3, as DNA: TGCGCCAGCCGTCCTCAGGGCGGAGAGCTGTTTTTT. Its protein is CASRPQGGELFF.

The chain recombines TRBV6-1 with TRBJ2-1; the match to TRBD2 covers 7 bases. Germline assignment: CDR1 MNHNS and CDR2 SASEGT. Trimming took 4 bases from V and 3 from J; bases not matched to a gene: 3. This CDR3 has 14 amino acids. The CDR3 DNA reads TGTGCCAGCAGTGGGGACTACCTCTACAATGAGCAGTTCTTC. It yields the protein CASSGDYLYNEQFF.

The chain carries TRBV27 and TRBJ2-2; 9 bases are a match to TRBD2. Germline assignment: CDR1 MNHEY and CDR2 SMNVEV (reference sequence). J gave up 3 bases and V 8 bases, and 25 bases lay outside the gene matches. The CDR3 loop spans 21 amino acids. The CDR3 here is CASGQYIGRWMREGDTGELFF. DNA of the CDR3: TGTGCCAGCGGACAGTACATAGGGCGGTGGATGCGGGAGGGGGACACCGGGGAGCTGTTTTTT.

The rearrangement uses TRBV27 and TRBJ1-1, with 9 bases identical to TRBD1. This CDR3 region has 14 residues. Germline V gives CDR1 MNHEY, CDR2 SMNVEV (reference sequence). V lost 10 bases to trimming and J lost 0 bases; unmatched junction nucleotides: 6. The CDR3 sequence: CATWDRVMNTEAFF. The CDR3 bases are TGTGCCACATGGGACAGGGTTATGAACACTGAAGCTTTCTTT.

This chain links TRBV5-1 with TRBJ2-1; no firm D call. CDR3 length: 13 residues. Germline lookup yields CDR1 SGHRS and CDR2 YFSETQ. The V gene lost 4 bases and the J gene lost 6 bases, with 11 bases spanning the gap. The CDR3 DNA sequence: TGCGCCAGCAGCCCCGGTCTCTTCAATGAGCAGTTCTTC. It specifies CASSPGLFNEQFF.

The V gene is TRBV9, the J gene TRBJ1-6; 9 positions agree with TRBD1. V trimming: 3 bases; J trimming: 11 bases; junction bases outside the gene matches: 9. The length of the CDR3 is 15 residues. Germline V gene sequence: CDR1 SGDLS, CDR2 YYNGEE. CDR3 protein: CASSALGQGMTPLHF. In DNA, the CDR3 is TGTGCCAGCAGCGCCCTGGGACAGGGTATGACACCCCTCCACTTT. The variable domain in full, with the rest retrieved from reference TRBV9 and TRBJ1-6, is DSGVTQTPKHLITATGQRVTLRCSPRSGDLSVYWYQQSLDQGLQFLIQYYNGEERAKGNILERFSAQQFPDLHSELNLSSLELGDSALYFCASSALGQGMTPLHFGNGTRLTVT.

V is TRBV6-5 and J is TRBJ2-2; D not resolved. V dropped 5 bases and J dropped 0 bases, with 10 bases sitting between them. This CDR3 has 15 residues. The V gene's germline CDR1 is MNHEY and CDR2 SVGAGI. The CDR3 DNA is TGTGCCAGCAGTCGGGTTCGCTCGAACACCGGGGAGCTGTTTTTT. It codes for CASSRVRSNTGELFF.

This chain uses TRBV4-1 with TRBJ2-3; 8 bases are a match to TRBD2. Trimming removed 0 bases from V and 5 bases from J; junction bases left unmatched: 13. Germline V gene sequence: CDR1 MGHRA, CDR2 YSYEKL. The CDR3 runs to 18 residues. In nucleotides, the CDR3 is TGCGCCAGCAGCCAAGAACGATTGTCGGCGGGAGGTAGAGATACGCAGTATTTT. Encoded protein: CASSQERLSAGGRDTQYF.

The chain carries TRBV6-6 and TRBJ2-2, with 9 positions matching TRBD2. After removal of 3 bases from V and 7 bases from J, the junction contained 9 bases not matched to a gene. Germline CDR1 is MNHNY and CDR2 is SVGAGI (reference sequence). The CDR3 covers 16 residues. The CDR3 sequence is CASSYAGGFRFGELFF. In DNA, the CDR3 is TGTGCCAGCAGTTATGCGGGAGGGTTTAGATTCGGGGAGCTGTTTTTT.

The rearrangement links TRBV7-2 to TRBJ2-5; 9 nucleotides match TRBD1. Germline-derived CDR1 and CDR2 are SGHTA and FQGNSA. J was trimmed by 4 bases and V by 5 bases; bases with no gene match: 11. The CDR3 length is 16 residues. CDR3 DNA sequence: TGTGCCAGCAGCCCCTCCCGGACAGGGGTCGGAGAGACCCAGTACTTC. Its translation: CASSPSRTGVGETQYF.

V usage is TRBV29-1 and J usage is TRBJ2-7; TRBD2 matches at 8 bases. With 6 bases clipped from V and 5 bases from J, the junction kept 3 bases outside the gene matches. Germline loops: CDR1 SQVTM, CDR2 ANQGSEA. CDR3 length: 11 residues. CDR3 sequence reads: CSVGGGNEQYF. The CDR3 DNA is TGCAGCGTCGGGGGGGGAAACGAGCAGTACTTC.

The chain links TRBV10-3 to TRBJ1-2; D perhaps matches TRBD1 (5 bases). CDR3 size: 14 residues. CDR1 and CDR2 from the germline V gene are ENHRY and SYGVKD. Trimming took 6 bases from V and 3 from J, leaving 14 bases between them. The CDR3 here is CAIRDYGGDYGYTF. CDR3 in DNA: TGTGCCATCAGGGATTACGGGGGGGACTATGGCTACACCTTC.

The chain has TRBV19 and TRBJ2-7; D not resolved. Trimming took 0 bases from V and 2 from J, leaving 11 bases between them. Germline V gives CDR1 LNHDA, CDR2 SQIVND (reference sequence). The CDR3 covers 15 residues. The CDR3: CASSIDLNKAYEQYF. CDR3 coding DNA: TGTGCCAGTAGTATAGATCTGAACAAAGCCTACGAGCAGTACTTC.

This sequence joins TRBV30 and TRBJ1-2; D remains ambiguous. The V end was cut by 2 bases, the J end by 7 bases, with 8 bases between. Germline CDR1 reads GTSNPN; CDR2 reads SVGIG (reference sequence). This CDR3 spans 11 amino acids. CDR3 protein: CAWSNLGGYTF. CDR3 coding DNA: TGTGCCTGGAGTAATCTAGGTGGCTACACCTTC.